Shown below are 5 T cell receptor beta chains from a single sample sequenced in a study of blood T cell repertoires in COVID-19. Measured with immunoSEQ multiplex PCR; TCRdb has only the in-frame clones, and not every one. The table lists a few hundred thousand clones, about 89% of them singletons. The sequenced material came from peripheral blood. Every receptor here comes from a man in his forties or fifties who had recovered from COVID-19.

CDR3 DNA sequence: TGCGCCAGCAGCTTGGACGCTAGCGGGAGAGCCAAGCAGTTCTTC. Its translation: CASSLDASGRAKQFF. The chain links TRBV5-1 to TRBJ2-1, with 10 positions matching TRBD2. Germline CDR1 reads SGHRS; CDR2 reads YFSETQ. Trimming cost V 0 bases and J 11 bases; bases outside gene matches: 8. The CDR3 has 15 amino acids.

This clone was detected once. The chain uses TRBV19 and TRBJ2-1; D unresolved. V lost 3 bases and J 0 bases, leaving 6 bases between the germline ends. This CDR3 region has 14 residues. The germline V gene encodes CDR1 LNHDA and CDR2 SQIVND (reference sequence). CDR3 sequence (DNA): TGTGCCAGTAGTATTGGCCTCTCCTACAATGAGCAGTTCTTC. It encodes CASSIGLSYNEQFF.

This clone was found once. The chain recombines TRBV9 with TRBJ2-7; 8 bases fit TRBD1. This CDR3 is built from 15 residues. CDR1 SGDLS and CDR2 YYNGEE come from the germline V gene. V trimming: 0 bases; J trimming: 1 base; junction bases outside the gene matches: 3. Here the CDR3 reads CASSVGTGLSYEQYF. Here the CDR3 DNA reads TGTGCCAGCAGCGTAGGGACAGGGTTATCCTACGAGCAGTACTTC. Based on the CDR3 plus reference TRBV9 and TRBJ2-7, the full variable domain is DSGVTQTPKHLITATGQRVTLRCSPRSGDLSVYWYQQSLDQGLQFLIQYYNGEERAKGNILERFSAQQFPDLHSELNLSSLELGDSALYFCASSVGTGLSYEQYFGPGTRLTVT.

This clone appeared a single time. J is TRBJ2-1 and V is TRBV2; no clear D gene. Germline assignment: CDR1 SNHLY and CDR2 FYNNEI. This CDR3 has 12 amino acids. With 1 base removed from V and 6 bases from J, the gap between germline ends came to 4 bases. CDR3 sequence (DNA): TGTGCCAGCAGTGAAGATAGCAATGAGCAGTTCTTC. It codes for CASSEDSNEQFF.

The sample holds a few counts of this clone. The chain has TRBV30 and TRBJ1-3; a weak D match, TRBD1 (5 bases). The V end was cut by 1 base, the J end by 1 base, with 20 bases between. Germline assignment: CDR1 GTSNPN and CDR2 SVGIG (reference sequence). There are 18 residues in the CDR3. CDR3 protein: CAWSEIPQSGESGNTIYF. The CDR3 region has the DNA TGTGCCTGGAGTGAAATCCCCCAGTCGGGGGAGTCTGGAAACACCATATATTTT.